Given below is one T cell receptor (beta chain) in context. As yet, its antigen is unknown. The V end was cut by 5 bases, the J end by 6 bases, with 10 bases between. There are 13 residues in the CDR3. The germline V gene has CDR1 SGHTA and CDR2 FQGTGA. The protocol was immunoSEQ multiplex PCR, while the TCRdb copy is restricted to in-frame clones and leaves out a portion. The sample records fewer than 400,000 clones, roughly two thirds being singletons. The data were taken from a study of cytotoxic CD8 clonotypes in ibrutinib-treated CLL. Overall study findings and caveats: Under treatment, the uncommon public clonotypes either contracted or remained stable.

The clonotype originates from a human donor with chronic lymphocytic leukemia. This sequence joins TRBV7-3 and TRBJ2-2, with a possible D match to TRBD1 (5 bases). Sequenced here: PBMCs, sampled after 36 months of ibrutinib treatment. CDR3 sequence reads: CASSQGSAGELFF. In nucleotides, the CDR3 is TGTGCCAGCAGCCAGGGATCTGCCGGGGAGCTGTTTTTT.